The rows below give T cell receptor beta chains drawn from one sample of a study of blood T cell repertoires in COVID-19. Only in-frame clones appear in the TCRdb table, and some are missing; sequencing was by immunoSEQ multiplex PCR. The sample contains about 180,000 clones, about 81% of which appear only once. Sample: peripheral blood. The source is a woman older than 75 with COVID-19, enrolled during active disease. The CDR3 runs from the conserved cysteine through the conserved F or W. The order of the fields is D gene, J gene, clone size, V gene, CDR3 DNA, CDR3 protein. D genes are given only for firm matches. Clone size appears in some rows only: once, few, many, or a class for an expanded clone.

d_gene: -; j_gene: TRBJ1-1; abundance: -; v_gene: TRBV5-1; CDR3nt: TGCGCCAGCAGCTTGGAAGGTCAGGGAATAACTGAAGCTTTCTTT; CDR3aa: CASSLEGQGITEAFF
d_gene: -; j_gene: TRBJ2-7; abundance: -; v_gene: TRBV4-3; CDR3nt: TGCGCCAGCAGCCAAGACAGGGGCGAGCAGTACTTC; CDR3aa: CASSQDRGEQYF
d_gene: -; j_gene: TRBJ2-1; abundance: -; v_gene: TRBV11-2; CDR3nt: TGTGCCAGCAGCTCCTTGGGGGCTAGCGGATACAATGAGCAGTTCTTC; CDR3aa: CASSSLGASGYNEQFF
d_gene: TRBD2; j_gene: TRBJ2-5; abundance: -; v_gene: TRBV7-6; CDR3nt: TGTGCCAGCAGCTTAGCCAGCGGGAGGGCCCTGGAGACCCAGTACTTC; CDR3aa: CASSLASGRALETQYF
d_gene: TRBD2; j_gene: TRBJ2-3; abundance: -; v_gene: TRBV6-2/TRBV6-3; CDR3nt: TGTGCCAGCAGTTACTCGCGACGGGGGGAAGGCACAGATACGCAGTATTTT; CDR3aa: CASSYSRRGEGTDTQYF
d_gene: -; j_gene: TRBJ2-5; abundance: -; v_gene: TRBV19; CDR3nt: TGTGCCAGTAGTCCCGGAGCGGGCCAATTGTACCAAGAGACCCAGTACTTC; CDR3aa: CASSPGAGQLYQETQYF
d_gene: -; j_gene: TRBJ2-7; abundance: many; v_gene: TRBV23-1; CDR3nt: TGCGCCAGCAGTCAATCGCCGGACACCAGCTCCTACGAGCAGTACTTC; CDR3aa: CASSQSPDTSSYEQYF
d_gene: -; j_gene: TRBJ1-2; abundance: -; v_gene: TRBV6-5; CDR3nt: TGTGCCAGCAGTTACACAGAAGATTACTATGGCTACACCTTC; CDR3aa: CASSYTEDYYGYTF
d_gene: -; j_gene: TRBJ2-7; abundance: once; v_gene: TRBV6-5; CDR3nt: TGTGCCAGCAGGAGGACACAGGGACCCTACGAGCAGTACTTC; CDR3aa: CASRRTQGPYEQYF
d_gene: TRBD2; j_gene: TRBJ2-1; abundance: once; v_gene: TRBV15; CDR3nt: TGTGCCACCAGGCACCCTGGACTAGCGGGTTTCAATGAGCAGTTCTTC; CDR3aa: CATRHPGLAGFNEQFF
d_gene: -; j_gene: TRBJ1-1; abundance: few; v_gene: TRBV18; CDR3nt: TGTGCCAGCTCCTTGGACAGGAACACTGAAGCTTTCTTT; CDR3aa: CASSLDRNTEAFF
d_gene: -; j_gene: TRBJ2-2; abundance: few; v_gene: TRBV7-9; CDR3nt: TGTGCCAGCAGCTACAGCACCGGGGAGCTGTTTTTT; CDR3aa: CASSYSTGELFF
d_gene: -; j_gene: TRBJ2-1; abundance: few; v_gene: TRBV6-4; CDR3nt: TGTGCCAGCAGTGAAAAATTCGCAGGGGTCAATGAGCAGTTCTTC; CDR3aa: CASSEKFAGVNEQFF
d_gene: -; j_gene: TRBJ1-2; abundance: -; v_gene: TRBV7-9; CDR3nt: TGTGCCAGCAGCTTAGACGAGCTTGGCTACACCTTC; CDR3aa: CASSLDELGYTF
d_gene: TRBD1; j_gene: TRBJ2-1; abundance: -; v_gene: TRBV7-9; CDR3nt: TGTGCCAGCAGACCGGACAGGGGGCTCTCCAATGAGCAGTTCTTC; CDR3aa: CASRPDRGLSNEQFF
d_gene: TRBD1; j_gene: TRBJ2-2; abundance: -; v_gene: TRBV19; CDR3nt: TGTGCCAGTAATCCGGGACAGGGGACCGGGGAGCTGTTTTTT; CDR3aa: CASNPGQGTGELFF
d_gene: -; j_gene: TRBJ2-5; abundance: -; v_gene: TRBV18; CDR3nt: TGTGCCAGCTCGTCAGGGGTCGAGACCCAGTACTTC; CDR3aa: CASSSGVETQYF
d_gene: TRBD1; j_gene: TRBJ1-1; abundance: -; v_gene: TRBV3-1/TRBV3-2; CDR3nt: TGTGCCAGCAGCCGGATACCAACCCCACTGACAGGGGGCGAACTCTCTCTTGAAGCTTTCTTT; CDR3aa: CASSRIPTPLTGGELSLEAFF
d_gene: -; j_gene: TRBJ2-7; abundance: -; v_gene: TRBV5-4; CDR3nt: TGTGCCAGCAGCCCGGACTACAACTCCTACGAGCAGTACTTC; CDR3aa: CASSPDYNSYEQYF
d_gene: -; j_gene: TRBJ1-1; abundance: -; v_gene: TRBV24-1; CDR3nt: TGTGCCACCAGTGACGGGGAGACATTTAACACTGAAGCTTTCTTT; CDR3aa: CATSDGETFNTEAFF
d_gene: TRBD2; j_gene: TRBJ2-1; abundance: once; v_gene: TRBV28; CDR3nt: TGTGCCAGCAGTTCCCATGCTAGCGGGAGCACCTACAATGAGCAGTTCTTC; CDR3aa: CASSSHASGSTYNEQFF
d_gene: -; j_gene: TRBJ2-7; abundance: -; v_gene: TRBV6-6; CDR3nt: TGTGCCAGCAGTCAGGGGGGGTACGAGCAGTACTTC; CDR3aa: CASSQGGYEQYF